This T cell receptor beta chain was captured in a study of T cell responses to AZD1222 COVID-19 vaccine. TCRdb's table, derived via immunoSEQ multiplex PCR, lists solely in-frame clones and lacks some. There are tens of thousands of clones in the sample; around 84% occur only once, and around 20% lies in the top ten. The CDR3 has 14 residues. The germline V gene has CDR1 MNHEY and CDR2 SVGAGI. Trimming removed 5 bases from V and 4 bases from J; junction bases left unmatched: 6. This sequence originates from an adult in good health. Sequenced here: peripheral blood, sampled on day 0 of AZD1222 vaccination. This chain uses TRBV6-5 with TRBJ1-2, with TRBD1 identical over 8 bases. The CDR3 sequence is CASSRAGGVYGYTF. The CDR3 nucleotides are TGTGCCAGCAGTAGGGCAGGGGGCGTCTATGGCTACACCTTC.